These 21 T cell receptor beta chains were all obtained from the same sample, sequenced in a study of response to subunit inactivated influenza vaccine (dated by TCRdb to the late 2010s). Receptor libraries were prepared by RT-PCR. Reads for this sample came from an Illumina HiSeq 2500. In-frame beta chains were kept once TCRdb had trimmed the public reads at Q25 with fastp and called clones with MiXCR. Rows merge per CDR3 protein into single entries with the most common DNA and genes. This sample is represented by 700,000 to 800,000 distinct CDR3 sequences; 15% to 20% of them were singletons. The top ten hold roughly 10% of the sample. The sequencing here drew on PBMCs from blood, taken roughly 5 days after vaccination. The receptors stem from a man in his fifties who received an inactivated influenza vaccine. Donor details come from another sample of the same person, matched by shared clones.

This sequence joins TRBV11-2 and TRBJ2-6; 10 nucleotides match TRBD2. Germline V lookup: CDR1 SGHAT, CDR2 FQNNGV. The CDR3 is made up of 19 amino acids. Germline trimming cut 2 bases from V and 4 bases from J; bases unmatched to any gene: 11. Here the CDR3 DNA reads TGTGCCAGCAGCTTAAGGTCTAGCGGGGGACTGGGGGGGGCCAACGTCCTGACTTTC. Amino acid sequence: CASSLRSSGGLGGANVLTF.

The chain is built from TRBV29-1 and TRBJ2-7, with 7 bases that match TRBD2. CDR3 length: 10 amino acids. CDR1 and CDR2 from the germline V gene are SQVTM and ANQGSEA. V dropped 4 bases and J dropped 6; count of bases not matched to a gene: 0. CDR3 sequence reads: CSVGGGEQYF. For the CDR3, the DNA is TGCAGCGTTGGGGGGGGCGAGCAGTACTTC.

This clonotype was recorded once. This chain uses TRBV5-1 with TRBJ2-5, with D possibly being TRBD2 (7 bases). CDR1 is SGHRS and CDR2 is YFSETQ in the germline V gene. The CDR3 has 16 residues. Trimming shortened V by 1 base and J by 3 bases, and 16 bases separated the two germline ends. The chain's CDR3 is CASSLSSGGGEETQYF. The DNA of the CDR3 is TGCGCCAGCAGCTTGTCCTCGGGGGGCGGGGAAGAGACCCAGTACTTC.

This clonotype has only one observation. The chain is built from TRBV2 and TRBJ2-7, with unresolved D. This CDR3 region has 13 residues. V lost 3 bases and J lost 6, with 12 bases in between. The germline CDR1 and CDR2 sequences are SNHLY and FYNNEI. The CDR3 DNA is TGTGCCAGCAGTGAGAGGACCTTGGGCGAGCAGTACTTC. Its translation: CASSERTLGEQYF. Full variable domain (missing parts from reference TRBV2 and TRBJ2-7): EPEVTQTPSHQVTQMGQEVILRCVPISNHLYFYWYRQILGQKVEFLVSFYNNEISEKSEIFDDQFSVERPDGSNFTLKIRSTKLEDSAMYFCASSERTLGEQYFGPGTRLTVT.

On this clonotype: One base away lies a much larger clone, so this may be a sequencing read error. The rearrangement uses TRBV3-1 and TRBJ2-3; D uncertain. Germline CDR1 is LGHDT and CDR2 is YNNKEL (reference sequence). This CDR3 contains 13 residues. The ends were cut back, 1 base at V and 4 bases at J, with 6 bases in the middle. The CDR3 is CASSQGVADTQYF. CDR3 in DNA: TGTGCCAGCAGCCAAGGGGTGGCAGATACGCAGTATTTT.

This clonotype was counted a few times. The CDR3 reads CSAPAGQGWHEQFF. The CDR3, as DNA: TGCAGTGCTCCGGCGGGACAGGGTTGGCATGAGCAGTTCTTC. The V call is TRBV20-1, the J call TRBJ2-1, with TRBD1 identical over 9 bases. The germline CDR1 and CDR2 sequences are DFQATT and SNEGSKA (reference sequence). The CDR3 sequence is 14 residues long. The V gene end was trimmed by 5 bases and the J gene end by 8 bases; junction bases not matched to a gene: 10.

This clonotype occurred a few times. The chain has TRBV20-1 and TRBJ2-5, with 9 bases matching TRBD2. Germline assignment: CDR1 DFQATT and CDR2 SNEGSKA (reference sequence). Losses at the gene ends were 0 bases for V and 1 base for J; bases not matched to a gene: 15. The CDR3 length is 19 residues. The CDR3 protein is CSARDWERVIAGAQETQYF. DNA of the CDR3: TGCAGTGCTAGAGATTGGGAGAGGGTAATAGCGGGAGCCCAAGAGACCCAGTACTTC.

This clonotype showed up just a few times. The genes are TRBV5-1 and TRBJ2-7; TRBD1 aligns across 9 bases. Trimming at V came to 6 bases and at J to 3 bases, leaving 10 bases not matched to a gene. The CDR3 is 15 amino acids. From germline, CDR1 is SGHRS and CDR2 YFSETQ. The DNA for the CDR3 is TGCGCCAGCAATATACCGGGACAGGGCCACTACGAGCAGTACTTC. Encoded protein: CASNIPGQGHYEQYF.

The rearrangement links TRBV28 to TRBJ1-1; D gene unclear. This CDR3 has 12 amino acids. The V and J ends lost 7 bases and 8 bases respectively, with 14 bases between them. CDR1 is MDHEN and CDR2 is SYDVKM in the germline V gene. The chain's CDR3 is CASNFQVGEAFF. CDR3 sequence (DNA): TGTGCCAGCAATTTCCAAGTCGGGGAAGCTTTCTTT. The variable domain in full, with the rest retrieved from reference TRBV28 and TRBJ1-1, is DVKVTQSSRYLVKRTGEKVFLECVQDMDHENMFWYRQDPGLGLRLIYFSYDVKMKEKGDIPEGYSVSREKKERFSLILESASTNQTSMYLCASNFQVGEAFFGQGTRLTVV.

This clonotype showed up just a few times. V gene TRBV24-1 combines with J gene TRBJ2-3; a possible D gene is TRBD2 (5 bases). The CDR3 covers 14 residues. The V gene lost 4 bases and the J gene lost 7 bases, with 14 bases spanning the gap. CDR1 is KGHDR, CDR2 SFDVKD, per germline. DNA for the CDR3: TGTGCCACCAGTGACCGGACTGGTACCAATACGCAGTATTTT. Protein product: CATSDRTGTNTQYF.

This clonotype was seen many times. The V gene is TRBV20-1, the J gene TRBJ1-2, with TRBD1 as a possible D gene (5 bases). CDR1 is DFQATT, CDR2 SNEGSKA, per germline (reference sequence). V shed 5 bases and J shed 8 bases, with 12 bases lying between them. The CDR3 totals 11 residues. CDR3 in DNA: TGCAGTGCTGAGGGGAGGGACGGCTACACCTTC. It encodes CSAEGRDGYTF.

The rearrangement uses TRBV10-3 and TRBJ2-1; 14 positions match TRBD2. V lost 4 bases to trimming and J lost 8 bases; unmatched junction nucleotides: 10. The CDR3 is 17 amino acids. CDR1 is ENHRY, CDR2 SYGVKD, per germline. CDR3 DNA sequence: TGTGCCATCAGTGCCTCCGGGACTAGCGGGAGTGACTATGAGCAGTTCTTC. Amino acid sequence: CAISASGTSGSDYEQFF.

The chain couples TRBV4-2 to TRBJ2-1; D call uncertain. V lost 0 bases and J lost 0, with 9 bases in between. Germline V gene data show CDR1 as LGHNA and CDR2 as YNFKEQ. This CDR3 is 16 amino acids long. CDR3 amino acids: CASSQDHTSSYNEQFF. The CDR3 nucleotides read TGTGCCAGCAGCCAAGATCACACAAGCTCCTACAATGAGCAGTTCTTC.

This clonotype appeared a few times. In DNA form, the CDR3 reads TGTGCCAGCAGTAAATACAACAGGGAAGGCGAGCAGTACTTC. Protein product: CASSKYNREGEQYF. This chain uses TRBV12-3 or TRBV12-4 with TRBJ2-7; TRBD1 is a possible D gene (6 bases). This CDR3 has 14 residues. The V gene lost 5 bases and the J gene lost 6 bases, with 17 bases spanning the gap.

The table lists this clonotype with a few counts. The gene calls are TRBV20-1 and TRBJ2-1, with D tentatively TRBD2 (6 bases). The CDR3 totals 15 residues. Trimming shortened V by 0 bases and J by 4 bases, and 13 bases separated the two germline ends. CDR1 DFQATT and CDR2 SNEGSKA come from the germline V gene (reference sequence). DNA of the CDR3: TGCAGTGCTAGAGATGAAGCGGGCCGATACAATGAGCAGTTCTTC. Amino acids: CSARDEAGRYNEQFF.

The rearrangement joins TRBV5-5 to TRBJ1-1; 9 positions agree with TRBD1. After removal of 4 bases from V and 1 base from J, the junction contained 5 bases not matched to a gene. This CDR3 spans 15 amino acids. Germline loops: CDR1 SGHKS, CDR2 YYEKEE (reference sequence). In nucleotides, the CDR3 is TGTGCCAGCAGCAAACAGGGGGCTTGGAACACTGAAGCTTTCTTT. The encoded protein is CASSKQGAWNTEAFF.

This clonotype was counted at least ten times. V and J are TRBV7-2 and TRBJ2-3; 8 bases are a match to TRBD2. The CDR3 contains 15 residues. Germline CDR1 and CDR2: SGHTA and FQGNSA. J gave up 2 bases and V 1 base, and 2 bases lay outside the gene matches. The CDR3 here is CASSLVSGDTDTQYF. CDR3 bases: TGTGCCAGCAGCTTAGTTAGCGGGGACACAGATACGCAGTATTTT.

The chain has TRBV28 and TRBJ1-5; D possibly corresponds to TRBD1 (5 bases). Between the trimmed V and J ends, which lost 5 bases and 5 bases, there was a span of 28 bases. Germline-derived CDR1 and CDR2 are MDHEN and SYDVKM. This CDR3 has 19 residues. The CDR3 DNA reads as TGTGCCAGCAGTCAAAGCCCGGGACTTGGGACTTTAATCGATCAGCCCCAGCATTTT. Translated, it gives CASSQSPGLGTLIDQPQHF.

The sample holds a few counts of this clonotype. The chain combines TRBV24-1 with TRBJ1-2; D ambiguous. The CDR3 contains 12 residues. V was trimmed by 2 bases and J by 5 bases, leaving 5 bases between them. Germline V gene lookup returns CDR1 KGHDR and CDR2 SFDVKD. The CDR3 spells CATSDSGYGYTF. For the CDR3, the DNA is TGTGCCACCAGTGATTCAGGTTATGGCTACACCTTC.

V and J are TRBV28 and TRBJ2-7, with TRBD2 as a possible D gene (6 bases). There are 14 residues in the CDR3. CDR1 and CDR2 (germline): MDHEN, SYDVKM. Trimming stripped 6 bases from V and 7 bases from J, with 19 bases between. This CDR3 reads CASRHTRGGEEQYF. CDR3 nucleotide sequence: TGTGCCAGCAGACATACGAGAGGAGGGGAAGAGCAGTACTTC.

This clonotype was seen more than once but under ten times. The genes are TRBV15 and TRBJ2-6; tentative D call: TRBD2 (5 bases). This CDR3 is 16 amino acids long. The V and J ends lost 1 base and 4 bases respectively, with 11 bases between them. The germline CDR1 and CDR2 sequences are LNHNV and YYDKDF (reference sequence). The CDR3 DNA is TGTGCCACCAGCAGAGGGACTGTAGCCGGGGCCAACGTCCTGACTTTC. Its protein is CATSRGTVAGANVLTF.